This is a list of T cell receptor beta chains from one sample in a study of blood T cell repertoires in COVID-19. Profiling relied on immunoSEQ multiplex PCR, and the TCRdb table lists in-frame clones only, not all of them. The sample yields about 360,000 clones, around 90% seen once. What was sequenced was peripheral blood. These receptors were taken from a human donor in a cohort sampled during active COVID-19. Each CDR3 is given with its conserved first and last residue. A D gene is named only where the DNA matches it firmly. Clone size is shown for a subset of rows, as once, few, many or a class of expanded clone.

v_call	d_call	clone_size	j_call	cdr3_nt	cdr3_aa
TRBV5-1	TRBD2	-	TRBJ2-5	TGCGCCAGCAGCTCGGGGACTAGCGGCCAGGGGACCCAGTACTTC	CASSSGTSGQGTQYF
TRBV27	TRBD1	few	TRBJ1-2	TGTGCCAGCAGTTTGACAGGGGAAAGCTATGGCTACACCTTC	CASSLTGESYGYTF
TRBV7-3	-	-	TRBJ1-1	TGTGCCAGCAGCCCGACAAGGATAATATTGAACACTGAAGCTTTCTTT	CASSPTRIILNTEAFF
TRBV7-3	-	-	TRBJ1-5	TGTGCCAGCAGCTTTCGAGGCAATCAGCCCCAGCATTTT	CASSFRGNQPQHF
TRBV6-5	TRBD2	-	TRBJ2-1	TGTGCCAGCAGCCTACTAGCGGGAGTAGACAATGAGCAGTTCTTC	CASSLLAGVDNEQFF
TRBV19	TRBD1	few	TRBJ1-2	TGTGCCAGTAGTGCCAGGGGACAGGGGGCCGACCTTAACTATGGCTACACCTTC	CASSARGQGADLNYGYTF
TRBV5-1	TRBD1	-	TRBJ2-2	TGCGCCAGCAGCTTGGCCCGGACAGGGGAAACCGGGGAGCTGTTTTTT	CASSLARTGETGELFF
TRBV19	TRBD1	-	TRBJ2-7	TGTGCCAGTAGTGCAGACAGGGGGCCCTACGAGCAGTACTTC	CASSADRGPYEQYF
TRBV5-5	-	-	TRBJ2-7	TGTGCCAGCAGCCACGAGGGTAGAGTAAGCGAGCAGTACTTC	CASSHEGRVSEQYF
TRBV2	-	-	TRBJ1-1	TGTGCCAGCAGAGACCAGGGAGGCGCTGAAGCTTTCTTT	CASRDQGGAEAFF
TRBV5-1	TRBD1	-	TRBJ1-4	TGCGCCAGCAGCCTACGGACAGGGGATGATGAAAAACTGTTTTTT	CASSLRTGDDEKLFF
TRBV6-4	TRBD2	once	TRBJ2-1	TGTGCCAGCAGTGACTCTTGGGGGACTAAAAAAAATGAGCAGTTCTTC	CASSDSWGTKKNEQFF
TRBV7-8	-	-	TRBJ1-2	TGTGCCAGCAGCAACCTCGCCAGGGTAAGGAGCGACTATGGCTACACCTTC	CASSNLARVRSDYGYTF
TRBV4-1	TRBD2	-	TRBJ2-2	TGCGCCAGCAGCCTACGGGGGGAGGTCGGGGAGCTGTTTTTT	CASSLRGEVGELFF
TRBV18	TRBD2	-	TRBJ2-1	TGTGCCAGCTCACCACCTACTAGCGGGGGCTCCTACAATGAGCAGTTCTTC	CASSPPTSGGSYNEQFF
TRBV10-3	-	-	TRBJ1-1	TGTGCCATCAGTGTATCCTTGAACACTGAAGCTTTCTTT	CAISVSLNTEAFF
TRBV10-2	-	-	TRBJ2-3	TGCGCCAGCAACGGGATGTGGGGGCCAGATACGCAGTATTTT	CASNGMWGPDTQYF
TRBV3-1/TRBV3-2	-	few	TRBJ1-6	TGTGCCAGCAGCCGCTCTGTGGACAGTTATAATTCACCCCTCCACTTT	CASSRSVDSYNSPLHF
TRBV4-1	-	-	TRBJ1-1	TGCGCCAGCAGCCAAGTAATATTCACTGAAGCTTTCTTT	CASSQVIFTEAFF
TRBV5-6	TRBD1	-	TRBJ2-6	TGTGCCAGCAGCCCACCCTTTGACAGGGTAGAATCTGGGGCCAACGTCCTGACTTTC	CASSPPFDRVESGANVLTF